This T cell receptor (beta chain) derives from a study of shared T cell receptors in the human thymus. Sequencing used immunoSEQ multiplex PCR; TCRdb keeps in-frame clones, though not all of them. Of roughly 560,000 clones in the sample, about 84% were seen once. V was cut by 6 bases and J by 4 bases, with 9 bases left in between. Germline lookup yields CDR1 DFQATT and CDR2 SNEGSKA (reference sequence). This CDR3 is 11 amino acids long. This sample also belongs to another study, concerning human thymus T cells.

The specimen was thymocytes. The source is a boy younger than two with a congenital heart defect. The chain couples TRBV20-1 to TRBJ2-5; no firm D call. In DNA, the CDR3 is TGCAGTGCGACGAGGCGAGAGACCCAGTACTTC. This gives the protein CSATRRETQYF.